One and the same sample provided the 18 T cell receptor beta chains below, sequenced in a study of blood T cell repertoires in COVID-19 (dated by TCRdb to the early 2020s). The library was produced with the immunoSEQ multiplex PCR assay. Held by TCRdb, this immuneACCESS table contains in-frame sequences only and omits some clones. Under half of the omission traces to an unresolved V gene where checked; the cause of the rest is unknown. Counted in this sample were 65,000 to 80,000 clones; roughly nine tenths of them appeared once. About a sixth of the sample is in the top ten clones. The sequencing sample was made of peripheral blood. The receptor set was obtained from a man of 80 years or more in a cohort sampled during active COVID-19.

DNA of the CDR3: TGTGCCAGCAACAAAGGGGACAGCACTAATGAAAAACTGTTTTTT. It is translated as CASNKGDSTNEKLFF. This chain connects TRBV7-8 to TRBJ1-4; TRBD1 matches at 7 bases. Per the germline V gene, CDR1 is SGHVS and CDR2 is FQNEAQ. J was trimmed by 2 bases and V by 7 bases; bases with no gene match: 7. The CDR3 covers 15 residues.

This clone has a handful of counts. V usage is TRBV6-2 or TRBV6-3 and J usage is TRBJ2-1, with 10 positions matching TRBD2. The CDR3 contains 18 residues. Trimming at V came to 5 bases and at J to 0 bases, leaving 10 bases not matched to a gene. Germline CDR1 and CDR2: MNHEY and SVGEGT. As DNA, the CDR3 is TGTGCCAGCAGTACCCAGCGGGGGGGCGGGAGCTCCTACAATGAGCAGTTCTTC. Translation gives CASSTQRGGGSSYNEQFF.

The gene calls are TRBV4-1 and TRBJ1-6; 7 positions match TRBD1. CDR1 MGHRA and CDR2 YSYEKL come from the germline V gene. V gave up 1 base and J gave up 2 bases; unmatched junction bases: 8. CDR3 length: 18 residues. The CDR3 sequence: CASSQGTGAGTYNSPLHF. CDR3 nucleotide sequence: TGCGCCAGCAGCCAAGGGACAGGAGCAGGAACCTATAATTCACCCCTCCACTTT.

With respect to this clone: Within the sample, other DNA sequences also encode this same CDR3. This chain links TRBV18 with TRBJ2-1, with 11 bases aligning to TRBD2. This CDR3 is 15 amino acids long. Germline V CDR1 and CDR2: KGHSH, LQKENI. V gave up 3 bases and J gave up 4 bases; unmatched junction bases: 2. The CDR3 DNA reads as TGTGCCAGCTCACCGCCTAGCGGGGGGTACAATGAGCAGTTCTTC. It is translated as CASSPPSGGYNEQFF.

The chain links TRBV7-3 to TRBJ2-2; TRBD1 might be the D (5 bases). The CDR3 is 16 residues long. The V end was cut by 2 bases, the J end by 4 bases, with 14 bases between. The germline CDR1 and CDR2 sequences are SGHTA and FQGTGA. CDR3 region: CASSLLRGAPTGELFF. DNA for the CDR3: TGTGCCAGCAGCTTACTCCGTGGGGCGCCCACCGGGGAGCTGTTTTTT.

V gene TRBV28 combines with J gene TRBJ1-1; 7 bases align to TRBD1. Germline-derived CDR1 and CDR2 are MDHEN and SYDVKM. V was pared by 6 bases and J by 0 bases, with 4 bases of the junction left unmatched. CDR3 length equals 14 residues. CDR3 coding DNA: TGTGCCAGCAGGCCGGGACAGATGAACACTGAAGCTTTCTTT. As protein: CASRPGQMNTEAFF.

The J gene is TRBJ2-2, the V gene TRBV5-5; 7 bases match TRBD1. Trimming cost V 4 bases and J 0 bases; bases outside gene matches: 12. The germline V gene has CDR1 SGHKS and CDR2 YYEKEE (reference sequence). The CDR3 runs to 18 residues. For the CDR3, the DNA is TGTGCCAGCAGCCAAAGATCGTGGACAGGAGCGAACACCGGGGAGCTGTTTTTT. It encodes CASSQRSWTGANTGELFF.

J is TRBJ2-3 and V is TRBV5-1, with 11 bases lining up with TRBD2. Per the germline V gene, CDR1 is SGHRS and CDR2 is YFSETQ. The CDR3 runs to 18 residues. The V and J ends lost 4 bases and 5 bases, in that order; junction bases with no gene match: 15. CDR3 protein: CASSPRSASGGMVDTQYF. The CDR3 DNA reads as TGCGCCAGCAGCCCCCGTTCGGCTAGCGGGGGGATGGTAGATACGCAGTATTTT.

The rearrangement uses TRBV27 and TRBJ1-1; the D is unclear. The length of the CDR3 is 13 residues. CDR1 and CDR2 (germline): MNHEY, SMNVEV (reference sequence). Trimming removed 6 bases from V and 4 bases from J, with 12 bases in between. The CDR3 DNA reads TGTGCCAGCAGACCTCACGGGAGCACTGAAGCTTTCTTT. Amino acids: CASRPHGSTEAFF.

This clone showed up just a few times. This chain links TRBV6-6 with TRBJ2-3; TRBD2 aligns across 8 bases. CDR3 size: 15 residues. Germline loops: CDR1 MNHNY, CDR2 SVGAGI (reference sequence). Unmatched junction bases numbered 7, after V lost 7 bases and J lost 1 base. CDR3 sequence (DNA): TGTGCCAGCACCAACCCCGGGGGGGGCACAGATACGCAGTATTTT. Its protein product is CASTNPGGGTDTQYF.

The chain recombines TRBV19 with TRBJ1-1; the D is unclear. Germline V gives CDR1 LNHDA, CDR2 SQIVND (reference sequence). V lost 6 bases and J lost 4, with 21 bases in between. The CDR3 has 16 residues. The CDR3 spells CASSQTGSSPATEAFF. CDR3 in DNA: TGTGCCAGTAGCCAAACTGGGAGCTCCCCGGCCACTGAAGCTTTCTTT. The full variable domain, in which reference TRBV19 and TRBJ1-1 provide the parts outside the CDR3, is DGGITQSPKYLFRKEGQNVTLSCEQNLNHDAMYWYRQDPGQGLRLIYYSQIVNDFQKGDIAEGYSVSREKKESFPLTVTSAQKNPTAFYLCASSQTGSSPATEAFFGQGTRLTVV.

The J gene is TRBJ1-1, the V gene TRBV7-9; D might be TRBD1 (6 bases). V lost 1 base and J lost 4, with 10 bases in between. The germline gives CDR1 SEHNR, CDR2 FQNEAQ (reference sequence). The CDR3 is made up of 14 amino acids. CDR3 amino acids: CASSLEVGGTEAFF. CDR3 DNA sequence: TGTGCCAGCAGCTTAGAGGTAGGGGGCACTGAAGCTTTCTTT.

J is TRBJ2-3 and V is TRBV7-9; the D is unclear. CDR1 SEHNR and CDR2 FQNEAQ come from the germline V gene (reference sequence). This CDR3 comprises 15 residues. Between the trimmed V and J ends, which lost 5 bases and 0 bases, there was a span of 12 bases. CDR3 residues: CASSPRGISTDTQYF. CDR3 nucleotides: TGTGCCAGCAGCCCAAGAGGCATTAGCACAGATACGCAGTATTTT.

The rearrangement uses TRBV7-2 and TRBJ1-2; D is perhaps TRBD1 (5 bases). The CDR3 is 14 residues long. Germline V gives CDR1 SGHTA, CDR2 FQGNSA. V dropped 5 bases and J dropped 4 bases, with 14 bases sitting between them. Written as DNA, the CDR3 is TGTGCCAGCAGCACCCGACAGTCGGGCTATGGCTACACCTTC. It codes for CASSTRQSGYGYTF.

V gene TRBV5-6 combines with J gene TRBJ2-5; 7 nucleotides agree with TRBD2. The CDR3 runs 13 residues. Looked up from germline, CDR1 is SGHDT and CDR2 is YYEEEE. J lost 3 bases, V lost 1 base, and 0 bases had no gene match. CDR3 bases: TGTGCCAGCAGCTTGCTAGCGGAAGAGACCCAGTACTTC. Translation gives CASSLLAEETQYF.

The genes are TRBV7-3 and TRBJ2-1, with 10 bases matching TRBD1. The V gene's germline CDR1 is SGHTA and CDR2 FQGTGA. This CDR3 contains 15 residues. The V and J ends lost 5 bases and 9 bases, in that order; junction bases with no gene match: 10. The CDR3 loop is CASSQAGTGAGEQFF. The DNA of the CDR3 is TGTGCCAGCAGCCAGGCCGGGACAGGGGCAGGTGAGCAGTTCTTC.

The chain's CDR3 is CASSLGTGTYEQYF. Here the CDR3 DNA reads TGTGCCAGCAGCTTGGGGACTGGAACCTACGAGCAGTACTTC. This chain joins TRBV5-5 and TRBJ2-7, with D maybe TRBD2 (5 bases). CDR1 SGHKS and CDR2 YYEKEE come from the germline V gene (reference sequence). The CDR3 is 14 residues long. Trimming cost V 0 bases and J 2 bases, with 9 bases left between them.

The chain is built from TRBV9 and TRBJ2-3; no firm D call. Germline CDR1 is SGDLS and CDR2 is YYNGEE. Trimming cost V 6 bases and J 2 bases, with 13 bases left between them. This CDR3 contains 14 residues. The CDR3 DNA reads TGTGCCAGCACCTATCCCCCCACCACAGATACGCAGTATTTT. Protein sequence: CASTYPPTTDTQYF.